This T cell receptor (beta chain) was documented in a study of blood T cells in healthy people across ages. A note on this clonotype: Its antigen is undetermined.

Together with a sample-barcoded 5' primer, a J-beta primer mix was included in a second PCR lasting about 6 to 11 cycles. TCRdb ran MiXCR on the 5' RACE reads and lists one entry per CDR3 protein. The repertoire has 580,000 or so distinct CDR3 sequences, 47% of them found once; the top ten carry 20% to 25%. General study findings and limits: Long-lived donors carried more naive CD4+ cells and greater diversity than aged donors. It was not possible, with unsorted PBMCs, to conclusively compare naive and antigen-experienced cells. TCR beta diversity correlated strongly with naive T cell percentage.

Researchers isolated at least 6 million PBMCs per sample. V shed 7 bases and J 2 bases; nucleotides not matched to a gene: 13. CDR1 is DFQATT and CDR2 is SNEGSKA in the germline V gene (reference sequence). CDR3 length: 15 amino acids. Sample: blood. This rearrangement joins TRBV20-1 to TRBJ2-5, with 7 bases lining up with TRBD1. This receptor was taken from an elderly man in good health. The CDR3 coding sequence is TGCAGTGTTCCCCGAGGGGACAGCATACAAGAGACCCAGTACTTC. This translates into CSVPRGDSIQETQYF.